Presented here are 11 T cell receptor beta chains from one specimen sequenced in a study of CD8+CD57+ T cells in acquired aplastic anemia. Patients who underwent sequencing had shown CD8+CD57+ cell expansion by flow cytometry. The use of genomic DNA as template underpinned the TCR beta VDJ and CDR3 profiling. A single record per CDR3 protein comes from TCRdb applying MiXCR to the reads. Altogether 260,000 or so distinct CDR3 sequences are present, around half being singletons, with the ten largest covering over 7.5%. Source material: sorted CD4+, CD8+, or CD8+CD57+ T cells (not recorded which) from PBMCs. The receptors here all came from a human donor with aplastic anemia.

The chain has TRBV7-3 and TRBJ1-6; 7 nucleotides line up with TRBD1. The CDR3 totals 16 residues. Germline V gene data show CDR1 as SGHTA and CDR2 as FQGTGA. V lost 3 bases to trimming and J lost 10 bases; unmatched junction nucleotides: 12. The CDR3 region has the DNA TGTGCCAGCAGCTTCCCTCGGACAGGCCGGGGATCACCCCTCCACTTT. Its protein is CASSFPRTGRGSPLHF.

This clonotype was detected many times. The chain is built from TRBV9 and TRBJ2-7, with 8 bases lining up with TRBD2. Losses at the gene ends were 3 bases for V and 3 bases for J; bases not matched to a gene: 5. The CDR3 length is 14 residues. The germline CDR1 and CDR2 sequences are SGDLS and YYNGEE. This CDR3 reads CASSGGGTGYEQYF. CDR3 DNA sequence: TGTGCCAGCAGCGGCGGGGGGACCGGCTACGAGCAGTACTTC. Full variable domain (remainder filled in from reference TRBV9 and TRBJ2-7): DSGVTQTPKHLITATGQRVTLRCSPRSGDLSVYWYQQSLDQGLQFLIQYYNGEERAKGNILERFSAQQFPDLHSELNLSSLELGDSALYFCASSGGGTGYEQYFGPGTRLTVT.

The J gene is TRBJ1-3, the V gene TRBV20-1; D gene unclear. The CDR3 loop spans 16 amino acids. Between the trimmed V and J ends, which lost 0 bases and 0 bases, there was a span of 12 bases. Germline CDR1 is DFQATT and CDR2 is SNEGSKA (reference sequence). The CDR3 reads CSARDADGSSGNTIYF. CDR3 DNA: TGCAGTGCTAGAGATGCAGACGGCTCCTCTGGAAACACCATATATTTT.

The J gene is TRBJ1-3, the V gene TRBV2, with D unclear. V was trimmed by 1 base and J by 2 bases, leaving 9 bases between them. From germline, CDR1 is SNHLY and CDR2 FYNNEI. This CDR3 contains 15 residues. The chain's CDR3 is CASSEGQKTGNTIYF. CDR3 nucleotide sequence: TGTGCCAGCAGTGAAGGGCAGAAGACTGGAAACACCATATATTTT.

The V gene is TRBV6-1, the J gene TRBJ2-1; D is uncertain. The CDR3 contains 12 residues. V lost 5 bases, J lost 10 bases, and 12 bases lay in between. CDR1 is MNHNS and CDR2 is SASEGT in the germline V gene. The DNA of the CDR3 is TGTGCCAGCAGTCCTGCCCGCCTAGAGCAGTTCTTC. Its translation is CASSPARLEQFF.

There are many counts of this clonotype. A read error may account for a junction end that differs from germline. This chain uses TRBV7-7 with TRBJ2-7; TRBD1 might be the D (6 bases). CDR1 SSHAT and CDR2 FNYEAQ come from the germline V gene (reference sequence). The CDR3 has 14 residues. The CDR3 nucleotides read TGTGCTAGCAGCTTAGGGGGACAAGCCTACGAGCAGTACTTC. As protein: CASSLGGQAYEQYF.

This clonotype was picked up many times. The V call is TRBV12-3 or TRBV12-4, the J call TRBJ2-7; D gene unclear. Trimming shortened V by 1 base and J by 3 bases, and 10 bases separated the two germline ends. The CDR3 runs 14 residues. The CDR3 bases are TGTGCCAGCAGTTTAGGTGGGCAAATCTACGAGCAGTACTTC. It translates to CASSLGGQIYEQYF.

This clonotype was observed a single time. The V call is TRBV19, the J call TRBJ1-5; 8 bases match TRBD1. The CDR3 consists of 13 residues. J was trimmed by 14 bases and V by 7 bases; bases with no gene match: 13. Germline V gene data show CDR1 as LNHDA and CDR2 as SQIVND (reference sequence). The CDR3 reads CASTSGTGGYEHF. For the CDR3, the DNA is TGTGCCAGTACATCCGGGACAGGAGGCTACGAGCATTTT.

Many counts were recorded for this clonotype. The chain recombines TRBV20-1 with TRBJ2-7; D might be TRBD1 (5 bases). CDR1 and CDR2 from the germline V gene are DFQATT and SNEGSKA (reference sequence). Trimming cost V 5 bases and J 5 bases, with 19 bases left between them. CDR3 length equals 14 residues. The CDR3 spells CSARQGFNLDEQYF. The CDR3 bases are TGCAGTGCTCGCCAGGGATTTAATTTGGACGAGCAGTACTTC.

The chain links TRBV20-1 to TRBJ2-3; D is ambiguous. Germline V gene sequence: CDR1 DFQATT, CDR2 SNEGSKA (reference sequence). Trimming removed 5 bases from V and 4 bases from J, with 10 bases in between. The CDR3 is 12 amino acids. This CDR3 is CSAPPGPDTQYF. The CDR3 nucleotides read TGCAGTGCTCCCCCCGGGCCAGATACGCAGTATTTT.

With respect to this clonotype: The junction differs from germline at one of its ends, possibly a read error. The CDR3 sequence is CVSSPRGGDSNYGYTF. In DNA form, the CDR3 reads TGTGTCAGCAGCCCCCGTGGAGGGGACTCAAACTATGGCTACACCTTC. This chain joins TRBV7-3 and TRBJ1-2; D might be TRBD1 (5 bases). Germline loops: CDR1 SGHTA, CDR2 FQGTGA. This CDR3 contains 16 residues.